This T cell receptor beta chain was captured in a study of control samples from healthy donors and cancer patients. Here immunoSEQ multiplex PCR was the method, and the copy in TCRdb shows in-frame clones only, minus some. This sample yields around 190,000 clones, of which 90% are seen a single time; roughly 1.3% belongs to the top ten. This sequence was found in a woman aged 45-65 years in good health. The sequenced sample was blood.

Here the CDR3 reads CASSSDRYTEAFF. CDR3 in DNA: TGTGCCAGCAGTTCTGATAGGTACACTGAAGCTTTCTTT. The chain carries TRBV11-2 and TRBJ1-1; no clear D gene. The germline CDR1 and CDR2 sequences are SGHAT and FQNNGV. The CDR3 runs 13 residues. Trimming pared 6 bases from V and 3 bases from J, leaving 11 bases between. Drawing the rest from reference TRBV11-2 and TRBJ1-1, the complete variable domain is EAGVAQSPRYKIIEKRQSVAFWCNPISGHATLYWYQQILGQGPKLLIQFQNNGVVDDSQLPKDRFSAERLKGVDSTLKIQPAKLEDSAVYLCASSSDRYTEAFFGQGTRLTVV.